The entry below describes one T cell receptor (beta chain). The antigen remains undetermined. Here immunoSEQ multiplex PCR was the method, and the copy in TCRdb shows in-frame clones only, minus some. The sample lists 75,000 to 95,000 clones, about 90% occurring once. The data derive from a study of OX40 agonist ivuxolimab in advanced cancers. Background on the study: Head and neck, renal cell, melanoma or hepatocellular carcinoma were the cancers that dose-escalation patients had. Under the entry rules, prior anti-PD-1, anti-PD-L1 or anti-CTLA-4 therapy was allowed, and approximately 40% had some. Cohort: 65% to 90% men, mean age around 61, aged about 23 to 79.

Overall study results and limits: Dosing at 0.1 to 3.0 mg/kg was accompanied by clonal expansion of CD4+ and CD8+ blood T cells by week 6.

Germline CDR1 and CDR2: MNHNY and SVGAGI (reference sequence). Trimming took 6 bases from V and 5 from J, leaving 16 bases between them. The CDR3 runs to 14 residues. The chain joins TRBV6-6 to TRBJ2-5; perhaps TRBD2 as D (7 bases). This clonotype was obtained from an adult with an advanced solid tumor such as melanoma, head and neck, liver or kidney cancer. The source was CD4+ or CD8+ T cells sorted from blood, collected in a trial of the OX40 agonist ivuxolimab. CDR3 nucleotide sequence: TGTGCCAGCAGCCTCGGCGGGGGCAGTGAGACCCAGTACTTC. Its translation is CASSLGGGSETQYF.